The 6 T cell receptor beta chains in this list originate from one sample, sequenced in a study of cytomegalovirus exposure and HLA in healthy donors. The PCR used 60 Vbeta and 13 Jbeta primers. Sequenced by immunoSEQ multiplex PCR; TCRdb stores in-frame clones only, minus some. The sample consists of 90,000 to 110,000 clones, about 76% of them appearing once. The sequenced sample was PBMCs. These receptors all come from a woman between 25 and 40 years old in good health and CMV-seronegative.

In DNA form, the CDR3 reads TGTGCCAGCAGTCCGAGGGGACAGGGGGCCGGGGAGCTGTTTTTT. Encoded protein: CASSPRGQGAGELFF. The chain uses TRBV27 and TRBJ2-2; 11 bases align to TRBD1. The germline CDR1 and CDR2 sequences are MNHEY and SMNVEV (reference sequence). The CDR3 spans 15 residues. The J segment lost 6 bases and the V segment lost 5 bases, leaving 5 bases of the junction unmatched.

The V and J genes are TRBV7-2 and TRBJ2-1; TRBD1 is a possible D gene (5 bases). The CDR3 has 15 amino acids. With 6 bases removed from V and 1 base from J, the gap between germline ends came to 13 bases. Germline V gives CDR1 SGHTA, CDR2 FQGNSA. CDR3 protein: CASSLAGKSYNEQFF. As DNA, the CDR3 is TGTGCCAGCAGTCTCGCAGGGAAGTCCTACAATGAGCAGTTCTTC. Drawing the rest from reference TRBV7-2 and TRBJ2-1, the complete variable domain is GAGVSQSPSNKVTEKGKDVELRCDPISGHTALYWYRQSLGQGLEFLIYFQGNSAPDKSGLPSDRFSAERTGGSVSTLTIQRTQQEDSAVYLCASSLAGKSYNEQFFGPGTRLTVL.

V gene TRBV2 combines with J gene TRBJ1-3; no firm D call. Germline V gene data show CDR1 as SNHLY and CDR2 as FYNNEI. This CDR3 is built from 13 residues. Trimming stripped 5 bases from V and 4 bases from J, with 9 bases between. The CDR3 loop is CASSLEVGNTIYF. The CDR3 nucleotides are TGTGCCAGCAGTTTAGAGGTCGGAAACACCATATATTTT.

The V and J genes are TRBV19 and TRBJ2-5; 13 nucleotides align to TRBD2. CDR3 length equals 16 residues. V dropped 4 bases and J dropped 5; count of bases not matched to a gene: 7. The germline V gene has CDR1 LNHDA and CDR2 SQIVND (reference sequence). In DNA form, the CDR3 reads TGTGCCAGTAGTAGGACTAGCGGGAGTGGGAAGGAGACCCAGTACTTC. Translated, it gives CASSRTSGSGKETQYF.

This clone appeared a single time. The chain uses TRBV29-1 and TRBJ1-1; tentatively, D is TRBD1 (5 bases). Trimming removed 6 bases from V and 4 bases from J, with 15 bases in between. The germline gives CDR1 SQVTM, CDR2 ANQGSEA. The CDR3 contains 13 residues. This chain's CDR3 is CSVSSGGSTEAFF. The DNA of the CDR3 is TGCAGCGTGTCCTCGGGGGGGAGCACTGAAGCTTTCTTT.

Remarks on this clone: The sample holds other DNA sequences that translate to the same CDR3. This sequence joins TRBV2 and TRBJ2-4; TRBD1 matches at 8 bases. The CDR3 runs to 14 residues. Germline V gene lookup returns CDR1 SNHLY and CDR2 FYNNEI. V gave up 4 bases and J gave up 6 bases; unmatched junction bases: 5. For the CDR3, the DNA is TGTGCCAGCAGTGTAGGACAGGGAACAAACATTCAGTACTTC. Its translation is CASSVGQGTNIQYF.